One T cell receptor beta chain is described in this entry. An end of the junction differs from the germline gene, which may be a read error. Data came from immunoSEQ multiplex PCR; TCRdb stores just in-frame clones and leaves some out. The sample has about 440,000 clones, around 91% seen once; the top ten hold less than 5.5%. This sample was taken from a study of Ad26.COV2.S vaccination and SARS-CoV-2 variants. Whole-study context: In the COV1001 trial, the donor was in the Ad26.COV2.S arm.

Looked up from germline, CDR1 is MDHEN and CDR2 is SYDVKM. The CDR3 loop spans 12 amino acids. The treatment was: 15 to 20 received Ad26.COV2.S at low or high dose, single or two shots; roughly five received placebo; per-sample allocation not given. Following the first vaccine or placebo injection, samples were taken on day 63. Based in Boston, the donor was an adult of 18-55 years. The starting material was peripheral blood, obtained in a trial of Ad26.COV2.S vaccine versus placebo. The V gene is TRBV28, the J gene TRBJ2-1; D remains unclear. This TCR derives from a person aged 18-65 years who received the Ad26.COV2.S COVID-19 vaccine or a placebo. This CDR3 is CASVDSNNEQFF. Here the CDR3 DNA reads TGTGCCAGTGTTGACTCCAACAATGAGCAGTTCTTC.